This TCR beta chain came from a study of spatial heterogeneity in lung cancer. The overall study: Alpha-chain sequences were detected in numbers that were consistently lower than beta-chain sequences. Raw reads contained each unique TCR and UMI combination more than ten times on average.

TCRdb itself ran the 5' RACE reads through MiXCR, one entry per CDR3 protein. The table records some 30,000 distinct CDR3 sequences, 5.4% of them present only once. Time point of the sample: blood at routine non-recurrence follow-up after resection. Overall study findings and caveats: Ubiquitous expanded tumor TCRs showed up in blood more at resection than follow-up.

This clonotype appeared many times. Its antigen is undetermined. Germline CDR1 SGHVS, CDR2 FQNEAQ. The V segment lost 5 bases and the J segment 3 bases; nucleotides outside the gene matches: 3. The CDR3 length is 13 residues. The sequencing here drew on PBMCs, taken at follow-up. The chain combines TRBV7-8 with TRBJ2-7; 8 bases are shared with TRBD1. This clonotype was sampled from a female donor with early-stage non-small cell lung cancer. The CDR3 region is CASSVDRGYEQYF. The CDR3 DNA sequence: TGTGCCAGCAGCGTCGACAGGGGCTACGAGCAGTACTTC.